This T cell receptor beta chain is from a study of vaccination effects on CD4 cells after COVID-19. This clone is a singleton in its sample. Its antigen is undetermined. Per germline, CDR1 SNHLY and CDR2 FYNNEI. Trimming pared 8 bases from V and 0 bases from J, leaving 14 bases between. The CDR3 is made up of 15 amino acids. Some clones are missing from TCRdb's copy, which holds only in-frame ones; the method was immunoSEQ multiplex PCR. The repertoire holds tens of thousands of clones, with about 70% as singletons. Study outcomes and limitations: Infection-derived and vaccine-derived clones contracted markedly late after vaccination.

Antigen-specific CD4+ T cells were first expanded with viral peptide pools by the ViraFEST assay and only then sequenced. Cells that had been cultured for roughly 9 days were the source of isolated CD4+ T cells. Vaccine recipients, nucleocapsid antibody negative, had no prior SARS-CoV-2 infection. Material: CD4+ T cells from PBMCs cultured with HCoV-OC43 spike peptides, obtained before COVID-19 vaccination. The subset is: HCoV-OC43 spike overlapping peptide pool stimulation. The V gene is TRBV2, the J gene TRBJ1-3, with D tentatively TRBD1 (6 bases). The TCR sequence derives from a human donor who received a COVID-19 vaccine. Here the CDR3 DNA reads TGTGCCAGCCGGGGGGGGGCTGCCTCTGGAAACACCATATATTTT. It codes for CASRGGAASGNTIYF.